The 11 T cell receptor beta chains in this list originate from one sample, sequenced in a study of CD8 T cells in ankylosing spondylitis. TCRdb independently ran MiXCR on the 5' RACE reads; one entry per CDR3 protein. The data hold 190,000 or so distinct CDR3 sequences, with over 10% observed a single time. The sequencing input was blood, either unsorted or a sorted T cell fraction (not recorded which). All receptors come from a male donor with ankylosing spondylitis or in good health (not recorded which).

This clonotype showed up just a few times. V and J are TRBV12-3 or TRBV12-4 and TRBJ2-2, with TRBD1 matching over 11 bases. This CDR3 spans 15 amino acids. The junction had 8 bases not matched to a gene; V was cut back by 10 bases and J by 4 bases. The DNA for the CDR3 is TGTGCCATCTTCTTTGGGACAGGGGGCACCGGGGAGCTGTTTTTT. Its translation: CAIFFGTGGTGELFF.

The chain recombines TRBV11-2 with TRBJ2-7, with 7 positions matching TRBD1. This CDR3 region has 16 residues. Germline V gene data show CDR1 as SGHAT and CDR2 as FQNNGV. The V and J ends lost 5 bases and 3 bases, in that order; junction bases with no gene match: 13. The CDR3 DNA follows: TGTGCCAGCAGCCCCCGGACAGGCCAGTGGGGCTACGAGCAGTACTTC. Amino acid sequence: CASSPRTGQWGYEQYF.

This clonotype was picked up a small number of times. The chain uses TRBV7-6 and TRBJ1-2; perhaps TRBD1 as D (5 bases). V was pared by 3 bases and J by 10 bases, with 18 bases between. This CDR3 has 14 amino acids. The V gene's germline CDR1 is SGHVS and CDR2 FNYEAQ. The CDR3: CASSLTGTSSDYTF. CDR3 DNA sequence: TGTGCCAGCAGCTTGACCGGGACGTCAAGTGACTACACCTTC.

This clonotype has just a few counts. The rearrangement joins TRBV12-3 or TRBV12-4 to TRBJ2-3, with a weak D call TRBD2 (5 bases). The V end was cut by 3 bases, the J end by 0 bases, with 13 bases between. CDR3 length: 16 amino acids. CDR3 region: CASSFSGIASTDTQYF. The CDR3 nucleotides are TGTGCCAGCAGTTTTTCGGGGATAGCTAGCACAGATACGCAGTATTTT.

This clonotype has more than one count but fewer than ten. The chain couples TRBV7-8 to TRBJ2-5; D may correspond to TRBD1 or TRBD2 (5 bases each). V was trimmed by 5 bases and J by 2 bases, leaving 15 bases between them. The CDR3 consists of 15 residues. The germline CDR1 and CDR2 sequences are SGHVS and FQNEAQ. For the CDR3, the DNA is TGTGCCAGCAGCCCTGAGGGGTTCAGACAAGAGACCCAGTACTTC. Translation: CASSPEGFRQETQYF. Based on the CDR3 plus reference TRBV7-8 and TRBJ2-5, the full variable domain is GAGVSQSPRYKVAKRGQDVALRCDPISGHVSLFWYQQALGQGPEFLTYFQNEAQLDKSGLPSDRFFAERPEGSVSTLKIQRTQQEDSAVYLCASSPEGFRQETQYFGPGTRLLVL.

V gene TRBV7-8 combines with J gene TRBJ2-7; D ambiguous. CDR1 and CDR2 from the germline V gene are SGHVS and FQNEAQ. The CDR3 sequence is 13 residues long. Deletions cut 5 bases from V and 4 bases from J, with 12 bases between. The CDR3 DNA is TGTGCCAGCAGCCCCCCGACATTTTACGAGCAGTACTTC. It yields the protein CASSPPTFYEQYF.

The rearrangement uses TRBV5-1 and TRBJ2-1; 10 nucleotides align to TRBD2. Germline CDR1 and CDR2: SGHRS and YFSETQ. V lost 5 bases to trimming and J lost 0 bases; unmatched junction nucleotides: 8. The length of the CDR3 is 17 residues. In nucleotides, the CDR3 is TGCGCCAGCAGTTTCCGACTAGCGGGCACCTCCTACAATGAGCAGTTCTTC. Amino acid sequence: CASSFRLAGTSYNEQFF.

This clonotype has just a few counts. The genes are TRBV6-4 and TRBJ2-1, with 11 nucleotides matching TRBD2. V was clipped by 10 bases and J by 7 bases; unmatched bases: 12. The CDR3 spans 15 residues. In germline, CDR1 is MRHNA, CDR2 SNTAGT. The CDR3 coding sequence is TGTGCCACCGGGACTAGCGGTTCCCCGGCTAATGAGCAGTTCTTC. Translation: CATGTSGSPANEQFF.

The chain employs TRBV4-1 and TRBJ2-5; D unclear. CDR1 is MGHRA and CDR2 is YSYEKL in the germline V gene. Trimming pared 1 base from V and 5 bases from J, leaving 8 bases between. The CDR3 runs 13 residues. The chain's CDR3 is CASSQAGWETQYF. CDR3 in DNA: TGCGCCAGCAGCCAAGCCGGGTGGGAGACCCAGTACTTC.

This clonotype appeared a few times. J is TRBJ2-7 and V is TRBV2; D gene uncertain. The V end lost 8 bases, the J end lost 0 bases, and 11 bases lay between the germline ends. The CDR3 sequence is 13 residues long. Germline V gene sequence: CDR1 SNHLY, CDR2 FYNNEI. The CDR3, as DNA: TGTGCCAGCGTAAACAGCCCCTCCTACGAGCAGTACTTC. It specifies CASVNSPSYEQYF.

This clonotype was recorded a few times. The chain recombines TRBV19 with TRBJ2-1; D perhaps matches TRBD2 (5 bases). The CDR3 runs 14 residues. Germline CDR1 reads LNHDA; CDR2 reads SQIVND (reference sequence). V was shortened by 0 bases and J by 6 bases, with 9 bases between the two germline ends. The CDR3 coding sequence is TGTGCCAGTAGTATAGATCAGGCGGGCAATGAGCAGTTCTTC. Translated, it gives CASSIDQAGNEQFF.